The entry below describes one T cell receptor beta chain. In this sample, this clonotype turned up many times. The target of this receptor is not known. It has no much larger one-base neighbor in the sample; base qualities were not kept. The sample is drawn from a study of human T cells and chemical hapten exposure (dated by TCRdb to 2020 to 2022). In terms of the full investigation: For sensitization, 2% DPC in acetone was applied to a roughly 2 cm by roughly 2 cm area of upper inner arm skin. The study tracked peripheral blood TCR repertoire changes in vivo during primary and secondary sensitization to the hapten diphenylcyclopropenone (DPC) in alopecia patients. Patients additionally received weekly therapeutic DPC doses to the scalp throughout the approximately 24-week study period. About 29 alopecia patients gave blood for TCR sequencing at one to four time points (pre-sensitization, 2, 6 and 24 weeks). Libraries were pooled for sequencing, and per-sample TCR yields varied mainly because of small differences in library volumes within the pool. Patch testing on the upper back used Finn chambers containing 0.01% DPC, with scoring done after 6 days according to International Contact Dermatitis Research Group standards. Blood samples were taken from patients before sensitization (week 0) and then at 2, 6 and about 24 weeks after DPC sensitization. The patient cohort, mostly female, included alopecia areata with under or over 50% scalp involvement, alopecia totalis and alopecia universalis.

V is clipped by 4 bases and J by 6 bases, and the sequence between their germline boundaries is 4 bases long. From its cysteine to its phenylalanine, the CDR3 spans 11 amino acids. Of all the DNA, just the CDR3 is kept, 33 bases in frame from base 1. Taken from the germline V gene, the CDR1 and CDR2 loops are WSHSY and SAAADI. Summary of the overall study and its limitations: No change with DPC sensitization was found in the number of TCRs above 1 in 1000 frequency, and no evidence of global repertoire structure alterations was found. A positive correlation was found between the number of PT1 expanded TCRs and patch test score, with significance reached at thresholds 8, 16 and 32 but not 4. Compared with pre-sensitization or healthy control sets, expanded TCRs formed significantly more large CDR3 similarity clusters, which is consistent with antigen-driven responses. Alopecia, a presumed autoimmune disease, was present in all patients, so the immune response of the patients might differ from that of healthy individuals. After repeated subsampling, the strength of the expansion versus patch-test correlation and the threshold at which it became significant changed.

Library method: RACE. For sequencing, a NextSeq 500 was employed. During library preparation, unique molecular identifiers were attached to individual cDNA molecules so that TCRs could be counted in a quantitative, reproducible way. For every blood RNA sample, sequencing covered both the TCR alpha and TCR beta chains. Processing in the source paper ran as follows. A median of about 87,000 TCRs per sample was observed, with a range of about 23,224 to 690,600. The Decombinator software suite was used to annotate the V, J and CDR3 of the TCR reads. To make PS versus PT1 abundance plots, every sample was subsampled to the same number of TCRs (28,000). TCRs were defined as expanded if absent before sensitization and observed at least eight times at the 2-week time point. TCRdb took the public reads, trimmed them with fastp at Q25, ran MiXCR for clone calling and kept in-frame beta chains. CDR3 protein duplicates are merged, each entry listing the most common genes and DNA. The V and J calls were determined by TCRdb, not by the authors. A total of 280,000 or so distinct CDR3 sequences appear in this sample, roughly 7.4% of them only once. The biggest ten clones account for around 1.2% of the sample.

The sample's time point label, in plain terms: pre-sensitization, week 0. The sample's treatment or condition label is to be understood as: therapeutic diphenylcyclopropenone sensitization with weekly scalp DPC. Blood at each patch-test visit was drawn before the patch test was applied. Patients were considered eligible if aged 18 to 70, diagnosed with alopecia and deemed suitable for DPC therapy, and patients were excluded if pregnant. Unfractionated whole blood was collected in Tempus Blood RNA tubes, and total RNA was extracted from that blood. This material consisted of whole blood, taken in connection with sensitization to the hapten diphenylcyclopropenone (DPC). This receptor was taken from a man aged 18 to 29 with alopecia areata. Some clones in this sample may be carry-over from other donors' samples. The V and J genes are TRBV10-2 and TRBJ2-1; the D gene lacks a confident call. DNA sequence: TGCGCCAGCAGTGCCGGCAATGAGCAGTTCTTC. It translates as CASSAGNEQFF.